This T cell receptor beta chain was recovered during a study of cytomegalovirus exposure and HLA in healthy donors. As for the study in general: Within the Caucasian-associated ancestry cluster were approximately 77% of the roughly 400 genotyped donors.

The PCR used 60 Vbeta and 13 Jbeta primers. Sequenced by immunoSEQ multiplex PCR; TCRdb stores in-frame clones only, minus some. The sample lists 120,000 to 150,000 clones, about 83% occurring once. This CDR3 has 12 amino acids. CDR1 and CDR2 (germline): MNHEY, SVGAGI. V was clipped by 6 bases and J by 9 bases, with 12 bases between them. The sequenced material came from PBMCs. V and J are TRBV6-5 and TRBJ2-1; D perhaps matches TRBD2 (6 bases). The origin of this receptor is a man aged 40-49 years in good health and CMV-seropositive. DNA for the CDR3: TGTGCCAGCAGCACGACTAGGAGTGAGCAGTTCTTC. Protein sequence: CASSTTRSEQFF.